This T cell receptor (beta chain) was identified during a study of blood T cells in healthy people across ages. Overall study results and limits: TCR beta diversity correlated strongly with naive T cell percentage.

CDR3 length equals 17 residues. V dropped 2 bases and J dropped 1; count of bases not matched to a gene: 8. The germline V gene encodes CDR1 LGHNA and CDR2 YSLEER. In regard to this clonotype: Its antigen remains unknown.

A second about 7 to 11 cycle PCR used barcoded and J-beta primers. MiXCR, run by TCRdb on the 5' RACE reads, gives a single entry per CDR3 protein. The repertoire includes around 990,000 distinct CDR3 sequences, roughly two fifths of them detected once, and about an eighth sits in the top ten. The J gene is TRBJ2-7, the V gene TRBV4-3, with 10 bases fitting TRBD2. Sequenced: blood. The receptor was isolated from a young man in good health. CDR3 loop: CASSQSTSGVKSYEQYF. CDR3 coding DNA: TGCGCCAGCAGCCAATCTACTAGCGGGGTGAAGTCCTACGAGCAGTACTTC.